This T cell receptor (beta chain) comes out of a study of graft-versus-host responses after intestinal transplantation (dated by TCRdb to the early 2020s). Regarding the research as a whole: The transplants that recipients received were multivisceral, liver-intestinal, or isolated intestinal. Every recipient was given anti-thymocyte globulin induction, followed by around three years of maintenance tacrolimus and steroids. After intestinal transplantation, graft-versus-host and host-versus-graft alloreactive T cell clones in the graft, circulation and bone marrow were tracked using bulk TCR-beta CDR3 sequencing. The cohort enrolled 20 to 30 intestinal transplant recipients including one retransplant, and a few patients lacking pretransplant specimens were excluded. Samples from a few later patients were sequenced in-house on an Illumina MiSeq with MiXCR processing rather than by the commercial service. Donor T cell macrochimerism was defined as a peak of at least 4% donor T cells among recipient peripheral blood mononuclear cells. Alloreactive clones were identified by sequencing pre-transplant mixed lymphocyte reaction products and comparing these products with unstimulated pre-transplant donor and recipient T cells. What the research found in general, with its limitations: Conclusions were limited by the relatively low number and heterogeneity of intestinal transplant patients. In the allografts of patients with donor T cell macrochimerism, GvH to HvG T cell clonal ratios were high. GvH clones were detected in recipient bone marrow, and some of these GvH clones were observed earlier in ileal mucosa or blood, consistent with an intestinal mucosal origin. Peak levels of circulating GvH clones were associated with declines in HvG clones early after transplant.

Concerning this clone itself: The input lacks base qualities; no much larger clone sits a single base away.

In the germline V gene (reference sequence), CDR1 corresponds to MNHEY and CDR2 to SMNVEV. The CDR3 starts with the cysteine, ends with the phenylalanine, and has 15 residues. The only DNA kept is the CDR3, 45 bases in frame from the first base. A distance of 19 bases separates the germline ends of V and J, which lose 4 bases and 7 bases respectively. This specimen's time point label, interpreted: cells obtained before transplantation from donor or recipient. Mixed lymphocyte reactions plated approximately 200,000 CFSE-labeled pre-transplant responders with approximately 200,000 irradiated violet-dye-labeled stimulators and were cultured for six to seven days. After the mixed lymphocyte reaction, proliferating CD3+CD4+CFSE-low and CD3+CD8+CFSE-low responder cells were FACS-sorted on a BD Influx sorter. Libraries were made using the immunoSEQ multiplex PCR assay. For most patients, genomic DNA was isolated with the Qiagen DNeasy Blood and Tissue Kit and sent frozen to Adaptive Biotechnologies for TCR sequencing. For most patients, high-throughput TCR-beta CDR3 sequencing of genomic DNA was performed by Adaptive Biotechnologies. Under the source paper's analysis protocol: Adaptive's ImmunoSEQ software was the source of the TCR sequencing data for 18 patients, while three other patients were processed with MiXCR and VDJtools. CD4 versus CD8 sorting errors were corrected by removing sequences found in both subsets at a frequency ratio below 5:1. CDR3 nucleotide sequences shared by donor and recipient were removed because the origin of these sequences could not be assigned. Alloreactive clones required at least 2-fold expansion over unstimulated cells and minimum CFSE-low frequency of 0.002% (template counts) or 0.001% (read counts). Mappable clones were those detected in sequenced pre-transplant spleen, lymph node, or MLR CFSE-low populations of the donor or recipient. Cumulative frequency of alloreactive clones was calculated as a percentage of all sequences weighted by copy number. TCRdb took over this immuneACCESS table, retaining in-frame rearrangements with V and J assigned. Such tables are incomplete; in checked studies, under half of the missing clones stem from an unresolved V gene, and the remainder is unexplained. That table gives V, J and clone size, and the DNA gave D and trimming. The sample includes 7,000 or so clones, with roughly 25% observed a single time. The ten largest clonotypes hold about 6% of the sample.

The TCR sequence derives from a human patient who was an organ donor for intestinal transplantation. The sequence is built from TRBV27 and TRBJ1-1; matching of 5 bases hints at TRBD1 as the D gene. Sequenced material: alloreactive CD8+ T cells from a mixed lymphocyte reaction culture, taken before transplantation. The cell subset or site label for this specimen denotes: CFSE-low proliferating T cells sorted from roughly 6-day pre-transplant mixed lymphocyte reaction (GvH or HvG direction). This receptor carries the CDR3 CASSSLWGELGEAFF. The bases are TGTGCCAGCAGTTCCCTTTGGGGGGAGCTGGGTGAAGCTTTCTTT.